This TCR beta chain was sequenced in a study of beta chain features in type 1 diabetes. For the study at large: Across the samples, approximately 98,000,000 sorted cells were examined in total.

There was one heparinised blood draw per donor, averaging approximately 120 mL. V shed 0 bases and J shed 4 bases, with 10 bases lying between them. Germline V gene data show CDR1 as KGHSH and CDR2 as LQKENI. This CDR3 comprises 15 residues. Study-wide points: The study found fewer insertions and more deletions at VDJ junctions in type 1 diabetes patients. Small HLA sub-analyses could not settle whether HLA shapes TCRB rearrangement.

Reverse transcription of all isolated RNA meant that expressed TCRB transcripts were sequenced. The protocol was immunoSEQ multiplex PCR, while the TCRdb copy is restricted to in-frame clones and leaves out a portion. The sample carries around 340,000 clones, 6.5% to 10% recorded once. This clone was counted a few times. Antigen unknown. The chain carries TRBV18 and TRBJ2-1; D remains unclear. The source of this sequence is a woman aged 18-30 years in good health. The sample consisted of central memory CD4+ T cells from blood. Here the CDR3 reads CASSPPSGRYNEQFF. CDR3 in DNA: TGTGCCAGCTCACCACCGTCCGGCAGATACAATGAGCAGTTCTTC. The full variable domain, completed using reference TRBV18 and TRBJ2-1, is NAGVMQNPRHLVRRRGQEARLRCSPMKGHSHVYWYRQLPEEGLKFMVYLQKENIIDESGMPKERFSAEFPKEGPSILRIQQVVRGDSAAYFCASSPPSGRYNEQFFGPGTRLTVL.